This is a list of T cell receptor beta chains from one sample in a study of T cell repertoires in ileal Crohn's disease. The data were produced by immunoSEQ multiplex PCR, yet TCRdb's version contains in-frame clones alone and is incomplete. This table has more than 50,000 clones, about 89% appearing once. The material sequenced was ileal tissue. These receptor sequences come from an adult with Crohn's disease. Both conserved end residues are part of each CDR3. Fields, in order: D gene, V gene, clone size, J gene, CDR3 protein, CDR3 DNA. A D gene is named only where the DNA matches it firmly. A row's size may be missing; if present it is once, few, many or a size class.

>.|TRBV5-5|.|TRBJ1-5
CASSHRDQPQHF
TGTGCCAGCAGTCACAGGGATCAGCCCCAGCATTTT
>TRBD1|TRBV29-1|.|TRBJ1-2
CSVLLGTGGDPGNYGYTF
TGCAGCGTTCTGTTAGGGACAGGGGGCGATCCCGGTAACTATGGCTACACCTTC
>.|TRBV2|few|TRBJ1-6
CASSRGPNSPLHF
TGTGCCAGTTCAAGAGGGCCCAATTCACCCCTCCACTTT
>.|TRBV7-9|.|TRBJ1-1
CASSFGQYTEAFF
TGTGCCAGCAGCTTTGGACAATACACTGAAGCTTTCTTT
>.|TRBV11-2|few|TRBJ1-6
CASSLVSGGSNSPLHF
TGTGCCAGCAGCTTAGTGTCGGGGGGCAGTAATTCACCCCTCCACTTT
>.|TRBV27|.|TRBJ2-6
CASSFGFGGVGANVLTF
TGTGCCAGCAGTTTCGGGTTCGGAGGGGTAGGGGCCAACGTCCTGACTTTC
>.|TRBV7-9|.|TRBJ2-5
CASSLRLAVNQETQYF
TGTGCCAGCAGCTTACGGCTAGCAGTGAACCAAGAGACCCAGTACTTC
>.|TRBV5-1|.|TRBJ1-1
CASCSYRATEEAFF
TGCGCCAGCTGTTCCTACCGGGCGACAGAGGAAGCTTTCTTT
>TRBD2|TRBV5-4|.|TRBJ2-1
CASSYPGGRAGNEQFF
TGTGCCAGCAGCTACCCCGGCGGGAGGGCTGGGAATGAGCAGTTCTTC
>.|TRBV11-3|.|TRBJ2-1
CASSASGSGNEQFF
TGTGCCAGCAGCGCCAGTGGTAGCGGCAATGAGCAGTTCTTC
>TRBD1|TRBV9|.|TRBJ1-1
CASSVGQGEAFF
TGTGCCAGCAGCGTAGGACAGGGTGAAGCTTTCTTT
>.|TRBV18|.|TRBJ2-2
CASSYVEPGELFF
TGTGCCAGCTCATACGTAGAGCCGGGGGAGCTGTTTTTT
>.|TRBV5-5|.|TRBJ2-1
CASSLGSVSYNEQFF
TGTGCCAGCAGCCTTGGCTCAGTTTCCTACAATGAGCAGTTCTTC
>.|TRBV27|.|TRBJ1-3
CASSLRRDSGNTIYF
TGTGCCAGCAGTTTGCGACGGGACTCTGGAAACACCATATATTTT
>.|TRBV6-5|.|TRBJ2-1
CASRDGSGYNEQFF
TGTGCCAGCAGAGACGGGAGTGGTTACAATGAGCAGTTCTTC
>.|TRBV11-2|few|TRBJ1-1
CASSLSKRGQGRTEAFF
TGTGCCAGCAGCTTATCGAAAAGAGGCCAGGGCCGCACTGAAGCTTTCTTT
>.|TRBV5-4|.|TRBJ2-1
CASSLWQTRGYNEQFF
TGTGCCAGCAGCTTGTGGCAGACCAGGGGCTACAATGAGCAGTTCTTC
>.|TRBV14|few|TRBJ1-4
CASSQDIEGKLFF
TGTGCCAGCAGCCAAGATATAGAGGGAAAACTGTTTTTT
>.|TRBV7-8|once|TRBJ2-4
CASSQTGNIQYF
TGTGCCAGCAGCCAAACAGGGAACATTCAGTACTTC
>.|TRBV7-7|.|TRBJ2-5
CASSSNLQETQYF
TGTGCCAGCAGCTCCAACCTACAAGAGACCCAGTACTTC
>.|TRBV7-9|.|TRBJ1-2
CASSSATTDYGYTF
TGTGCCAGCAGCTCAGCGACAACGGATTATGGCTACACCTTC
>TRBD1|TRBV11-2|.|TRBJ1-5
CASSSRTGAGQPQHF
TGTGCCAGCAGCTCCAGAACAGGGGCGGGTCAGCCCCAGCATTTT
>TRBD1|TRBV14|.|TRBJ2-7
CASSQDETGQGNDEQYF
TGTGCCAGCAGCCAGGACGAAACAGGACAGGGAAACGACGAGCAGTACTTC
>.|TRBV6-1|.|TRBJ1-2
CASSEAPGINYGYTF
TGTGCCAGCAGTGAAGCACCGGGAATCAACTATGGCTACACCTTC
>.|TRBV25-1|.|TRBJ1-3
CASSETGDSGNTIYF
TGTGCCAGCAGTGAAACGGGGGACTCTGGAAACACCATATATTTT
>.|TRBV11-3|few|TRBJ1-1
CASSTGMRTEAFF
TGTGCCTCCAGTACAGGGATGAGGACTGAAGCTTTCTTT